The source of this T cell receptor (beta chain) is a study of blood T cell repertoires in COVID-19. On the study more broadly: The United States, Italy and Spain supplied acute and convalescent COVID-19 samples.

Method: immunoSEQ multiplex PCR; TCRdb's copy keeps in-frame clones and lacks some. The repertoire includes 90,000 to 100,000 clones, about 89% of them detected once, and under 5.5% sits in the top ten. V dropped 0 bases and J dropped 13 bases, with 7 bases sitting between them. The CDR3 has 11 residues. Germline loops: CDR1 ENHRY, CDR2 SYGVKD. This chain links TRBV10-3 with TRBJ2-1; possible D gene TRBD2, 5 bases. Sequenced: peripheral blood. This TCR was sampled from a man aged 55 to 70 with COVID-19, enrolled during active disease. This CDR3 reads CAISESASQFF. DNA for the CDR3: TGTGCCATCAGTGAGTCGGCTAGCCAGTTCTTC.